What follows describes a single T cell receptor (beta chain). Its target is not known. This entry comes from a study of identical twins. Whole-study results and caveats: Beta out-of-frame sequences displayed a weaker excess of sharing between twins.

V dropped 4 bases and J dropped 1 base, with 12 bases sitting between them. CDR1 is KGHDR, CDR2 SFDVKD, per germline. The CDR3 has 15 amino acids. One entry per CDR3 protein, called by TCRdb with MiXCR from the 5' RACE reads. The sample records about 690,000 distinct CDR3 sequences, around 6% being singletons. Material: naive T cells sorted from blood. The V and J genes are TRBV24-1 and TRBJ2-5; D uncertain. This TCR was sampled from a man younger than 35 in good health. The CDR3 sequence is CATSDRSGVQETQYF. CDR3 nucleotide sequence: TGTGCCACCAGTGACCGTAGTGGGGTCCAAGAGACCCAGTACTTC.